This TCR beta chain was identified in a study of blood T cell repertoires in COVID-19 (dated by TCRdb to between 2020 and 2021). With respect to the entire study: Collaborator samples came from the United States, Italy and Spain and covered acute and convalescent phases of COVID-19. The material from the prospective study consisted of cDNA or gDNA derived from T cells, B-cell-depleted T cells, or PBMCs. A freely available public database, intended as a resource for researchers studying the immune response to SARS-CoV-2, is where the repertoires were released. Samples came from the ongoing ImmuneRACE study (first 160 participants) plus 1,254 subjects from 6 global collaborators. Subjects who had been exposed to COVID-19, were actively infected with it, or had recovered from it provided the deeply sampled blood TCRbeta repertoires that made up the dataset. A de-identified subject ID, COVID-19 status, age in years and sex were almost always included in the sample metadata. Where available, HLA class I and class II types were obtained from metadata supplied by the sample provider rather than from assay-based typing.

Note on this clone: Its antigen remains unidentified. Base qualities were left out, and no much larger clone turns up one base away.

TCRbeta CDR3 regions were amplified from genomic DNA by means of the immunoSEQ Assay, a bias-controlled multiplex PCR. In the authors' own workflow: The number of nucleated cells in each sample was estimated from the amplification of reference gene primers within the assay. To quantify the absolute abundance of each unique TCRbeta CDR3 rearrangement, sequence reads were collapsed and filtered. For each sample, productive Simpson clonality was calculated as the square root of Simpson's diversity index over productive rearrangements. The table was pulled from immuneACCESS by TCRdb, which kept in-frame rearrangements only. Such tables lose some clones; where checked, under half of the loss comes from unresolved V genes, and the rest has no known cause. The V and J calls and clone size come from that table; D and trimming were worked out from the DNA. The sample profile shows 120,000 or so clones; 80% to 90% of them were found once. Together, the top ten hold 28% of the sample.

On the study overall, not on this receptor specifically: Clinical and demographic metadata were provided uncurated, with the amount varying by source and participant.

The collaborating institutions used their own protocols to collect whole blood in K2EDTA tubes. For TCRbeta analysis, collaborator samples were shipped as frozen whole blood, as isolated PBMCs, or as DNA extracted from either sample type. This receptor was identified in a man between 65 and 85 years old with active or convalescent COVID-19. The material sequenced was peripheral blood.

Here is the DNA: TGTGCCAGCAGTGACCGGGACAGAAATAATTCACCCCTCCACTTT. Its protein product is CASSDRDRNNSPLHF. The rearrangement combines TRBV28 with TRBJ1-6; 7 bases in the junction line up with TRBD1. From cysteine to phenylalanine, the CDR3 is 15 amino acids long. Kept here is only the CDR3 DNA, which spans 45 bases and is read in frame from base 1. Sequences MDHEN (CDR1) and SYDVKM (CDR2) are obtained from the germline V gene. Trimming leaves V shorter by 5 bases and J shorter by 5 bases, with the junction holding 6 bases beyond the gene matches.